This T cell receptor beta chain originates from a study of OX40 agonist ivuxolimab in advanced cancers. Study as a whole: Every 2 weeks, ivuxolimab was infused into the patients intravenously at between 0.01 and 10 mg/kg.

This CDR3 is built from 15 residues. V was pared by 6 bases and J by 9 bases, with 9 bases of the junction left unmatched. Germline CDR1 reads SGHTA; CDR2 reads FQGNSA. Sequencing used immunoSEQ multiplex PCR; TCRdb keeps in-frame clones, though not all of them. The sample gives more than 30,000 clones, 86% of which show up once; 2.4% is in the top ten. The rearrangement uses TRBV7-2 and TRBJ2-1; the match to TRBD1 covers 12 bases. This specimen was CD4+ or CD8+ T cells sorted from blood, taken in a trial of the OX40 agonist ivuxolimab. The clonotype originates from an adult with an advanced solid tumor such as melanoma, head and neck, liver or kidney cancer. The CDR3: CASSSPGTGGGEQFF. The CDR3 DNA reads TGTGCCAGCAGTAGCCCGGGGACAGGGGGCGGTGAGCAGTTCTTC.